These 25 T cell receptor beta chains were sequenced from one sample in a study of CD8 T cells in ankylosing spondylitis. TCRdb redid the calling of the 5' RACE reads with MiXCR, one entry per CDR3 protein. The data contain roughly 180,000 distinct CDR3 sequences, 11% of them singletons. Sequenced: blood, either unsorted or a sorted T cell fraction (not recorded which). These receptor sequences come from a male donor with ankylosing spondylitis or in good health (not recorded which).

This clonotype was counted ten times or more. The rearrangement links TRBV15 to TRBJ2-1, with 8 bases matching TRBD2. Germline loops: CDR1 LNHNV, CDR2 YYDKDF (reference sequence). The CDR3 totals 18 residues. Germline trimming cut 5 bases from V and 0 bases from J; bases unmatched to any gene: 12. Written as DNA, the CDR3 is TGTGCCACCAGCGTTGGGACTAGTCGACTAGGCTCCTACAATGAGCAGTTCTTC. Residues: CATSVGTSRLGSYNEQFF.

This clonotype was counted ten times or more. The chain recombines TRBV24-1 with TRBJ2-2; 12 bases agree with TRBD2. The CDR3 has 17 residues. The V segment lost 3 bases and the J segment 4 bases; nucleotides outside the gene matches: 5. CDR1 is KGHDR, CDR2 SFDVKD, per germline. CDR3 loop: CATSDASGGAFTGELFF. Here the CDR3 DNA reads TGTGCCACCAGTGATGCTAGCGGGGGGGCATTCACCGGGGAGCTGTTTTTT.

CDR3 protein: CSASTRLGAKETQYF. CDR3 bases: TGCAGTGCTTCGACTAGACTCGGCGCGAAAGAGACCCAGTACTTC. V gene TRBV20-1 combines with J gene TRBJ2-5, with D perhaps TRBD2 (6 bases). In germline, CDR1 is DFQATT, CDR2 SNEGSKA (reference sequence). Trimming removed 5 bases at V and 3 bases at J, with 19 bases between. The CDR3 totals 15 residues.

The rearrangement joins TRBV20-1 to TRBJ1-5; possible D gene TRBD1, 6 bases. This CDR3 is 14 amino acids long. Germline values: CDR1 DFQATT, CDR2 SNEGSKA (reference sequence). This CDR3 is CSLAQAGVNQPQHF. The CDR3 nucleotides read TGCAGCCTAGCCCAAGCAGGGGTCAATCAGCCCCAGCATTTT.

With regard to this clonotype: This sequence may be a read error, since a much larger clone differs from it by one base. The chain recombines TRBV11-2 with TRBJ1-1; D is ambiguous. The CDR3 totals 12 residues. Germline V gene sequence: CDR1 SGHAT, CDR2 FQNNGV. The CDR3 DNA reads TGTGCCGGCAGCTTTTCAGGCTATGAAGCTTTCTTT. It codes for CAGSFSGYEAFF.

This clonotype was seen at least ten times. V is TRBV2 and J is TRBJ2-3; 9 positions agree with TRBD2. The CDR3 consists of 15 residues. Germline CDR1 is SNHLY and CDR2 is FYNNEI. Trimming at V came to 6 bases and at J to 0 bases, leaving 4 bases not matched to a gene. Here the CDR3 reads CASSGLAGSTDTQYF. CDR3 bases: TGTGCCAGCAGCGGGCTAGCGGGGAGCACAGATACGCAGTATTTT.

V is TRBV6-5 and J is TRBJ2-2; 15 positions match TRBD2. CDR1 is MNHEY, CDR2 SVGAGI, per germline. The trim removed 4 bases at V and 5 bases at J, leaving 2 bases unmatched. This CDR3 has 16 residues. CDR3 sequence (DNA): TGTGCCAGCAGTTTCGGGACTAGCGGGGGGACCGGGGAGCTGTTTTTT. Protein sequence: CASSFGTSGGTGELFF.

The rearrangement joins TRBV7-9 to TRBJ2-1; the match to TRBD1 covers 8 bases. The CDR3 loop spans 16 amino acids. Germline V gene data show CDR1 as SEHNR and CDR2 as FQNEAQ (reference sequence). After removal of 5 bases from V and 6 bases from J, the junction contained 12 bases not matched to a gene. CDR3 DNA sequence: TGTGCCAGCAGCGCCGGGACAGGCGAACCGGGCAATGAGCAGTTCTTC. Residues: CASSAGTGEPGNEQFF.

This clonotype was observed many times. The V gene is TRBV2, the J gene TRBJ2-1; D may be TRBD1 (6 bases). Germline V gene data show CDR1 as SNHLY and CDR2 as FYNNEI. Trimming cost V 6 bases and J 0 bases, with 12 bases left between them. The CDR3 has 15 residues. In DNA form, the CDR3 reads TGTGCCAGCAGGGACAGCCTTAGCTCCTACAATGAGCAGTTCTTC. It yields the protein CASRDSLSSYNEQFF.

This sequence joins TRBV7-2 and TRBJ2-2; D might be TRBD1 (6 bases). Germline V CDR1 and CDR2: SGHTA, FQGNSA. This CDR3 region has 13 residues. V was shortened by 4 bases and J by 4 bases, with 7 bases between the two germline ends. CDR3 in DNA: TGTGCCAGCAGCTACAGGGTCACCGGGGAGCTGTTTTTT. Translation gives CASSYRVTGELFF.

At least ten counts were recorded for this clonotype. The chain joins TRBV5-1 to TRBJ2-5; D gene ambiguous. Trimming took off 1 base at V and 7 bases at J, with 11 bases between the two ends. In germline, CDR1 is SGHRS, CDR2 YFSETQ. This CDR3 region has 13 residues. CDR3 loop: CASSLQSSGTQYF. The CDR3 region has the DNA TGCGCCAGCAGCTTGCAATCCTCTGGGACCCAGTACTTC.

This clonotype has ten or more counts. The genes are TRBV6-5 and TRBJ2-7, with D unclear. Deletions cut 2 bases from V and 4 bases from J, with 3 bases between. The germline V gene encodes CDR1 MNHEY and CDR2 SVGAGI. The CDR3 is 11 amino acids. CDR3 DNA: TGTGCCAGCAGTTACGAGTACGAGCAGTACTTC. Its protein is CASSYEYEQYF.

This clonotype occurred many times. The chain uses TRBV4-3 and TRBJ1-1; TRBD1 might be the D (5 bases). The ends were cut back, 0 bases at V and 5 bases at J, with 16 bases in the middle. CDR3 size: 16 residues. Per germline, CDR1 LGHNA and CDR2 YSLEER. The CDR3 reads CASSQDTLTGRTEAFF. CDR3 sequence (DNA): TGCGCCAGCAGCCAAGATACCCTGACGGGGCGGACTGAAGCTTTCTTT.

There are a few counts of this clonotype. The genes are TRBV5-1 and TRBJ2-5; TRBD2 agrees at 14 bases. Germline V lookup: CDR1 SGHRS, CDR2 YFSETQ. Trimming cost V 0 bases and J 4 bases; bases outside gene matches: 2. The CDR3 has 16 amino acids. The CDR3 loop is CASSLAGTSGRETQYF. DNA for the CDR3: TGCGCCAGCAGCTTGGCGGGGACTAGCGGGAGAGAGACCCAGTACTTC.

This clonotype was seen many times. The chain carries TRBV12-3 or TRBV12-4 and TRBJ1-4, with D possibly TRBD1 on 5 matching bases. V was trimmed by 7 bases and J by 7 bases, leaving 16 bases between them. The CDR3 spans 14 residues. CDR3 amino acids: CASTPGFSGEKLFF. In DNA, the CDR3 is TGTGCCAGCACCCCAGGGTTTAGCGGTGAAAAACTGTTTTTT.

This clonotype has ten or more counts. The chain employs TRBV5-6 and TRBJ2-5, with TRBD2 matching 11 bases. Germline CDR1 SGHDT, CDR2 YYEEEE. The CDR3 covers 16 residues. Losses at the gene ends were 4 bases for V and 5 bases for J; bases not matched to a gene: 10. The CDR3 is CASSLYTSGSRETQYF. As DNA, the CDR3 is TGTGCCAGCAGCCTCTACACTAGCGGGAGCCGGGAGACCCAGTACTTC.

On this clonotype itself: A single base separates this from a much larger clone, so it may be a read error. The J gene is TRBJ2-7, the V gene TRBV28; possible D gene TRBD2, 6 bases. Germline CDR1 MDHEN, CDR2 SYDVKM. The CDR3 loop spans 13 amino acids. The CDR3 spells CASSLGRLNEQHF. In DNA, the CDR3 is TGTGCCAGCAGTTTAGGGAGGTTAAACGAGCAGCACTTC. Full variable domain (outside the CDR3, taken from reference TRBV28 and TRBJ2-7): DVKVTQSSRYLVKRTGEKVFLECVQDMDHENMFWYRQDPGLGLRLIYFSYDVKMKEKGDIPEGYSVSREKKERFSLILESASTNQTSMYLCASSLGRLNEQHFGPGTRLTVT.

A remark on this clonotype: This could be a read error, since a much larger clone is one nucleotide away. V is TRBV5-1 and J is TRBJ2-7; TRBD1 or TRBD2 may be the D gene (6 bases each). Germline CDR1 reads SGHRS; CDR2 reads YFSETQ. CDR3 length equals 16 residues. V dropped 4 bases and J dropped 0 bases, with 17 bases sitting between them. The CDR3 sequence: CASSREWTANSYEQYF. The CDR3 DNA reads TGCGCCAGCAGCCGGGAGTGGACAGCCAACTCCTACGAGCAGTACTTC.

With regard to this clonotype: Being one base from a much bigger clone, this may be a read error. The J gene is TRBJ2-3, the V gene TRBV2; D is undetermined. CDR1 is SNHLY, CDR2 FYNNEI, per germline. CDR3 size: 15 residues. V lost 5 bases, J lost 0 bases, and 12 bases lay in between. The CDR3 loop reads CASSNEEDSTDTQYF. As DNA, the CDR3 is TGTGCCAGCAGTAATGAGGAAGATAGCACAGATACGCAGTATTTT. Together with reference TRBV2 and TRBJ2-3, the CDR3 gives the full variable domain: EPEVTQTPSHQVTQMGQEVILRCVPISNHLYFYWYRQILGQKVEFLVSFYNNEISEKSEIFDDQFSVERPDGSNFTLKIRSTKLEDSAMYFCASSNEEDSTDTQYFGPGTRLTVL.

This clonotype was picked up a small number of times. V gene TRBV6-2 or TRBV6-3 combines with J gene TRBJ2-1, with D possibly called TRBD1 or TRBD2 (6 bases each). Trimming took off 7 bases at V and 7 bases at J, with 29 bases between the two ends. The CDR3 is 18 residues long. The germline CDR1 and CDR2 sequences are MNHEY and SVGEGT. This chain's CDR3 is CASIESGRDRRGKNEQFF. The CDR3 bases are TGTGCCAGCATTGAAAGTGGGCGGGACCGCAGGGGAAAAAATGAGCAGTTCTTC.

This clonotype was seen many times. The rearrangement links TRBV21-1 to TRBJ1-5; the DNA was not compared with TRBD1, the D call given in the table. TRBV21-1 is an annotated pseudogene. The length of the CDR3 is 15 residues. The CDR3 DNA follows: TGTGCCAGCAGCAAAGTCGACAGAAGCAATCAGCCCCAGCATTTT. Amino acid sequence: CASSKVDRSNQPQHF.

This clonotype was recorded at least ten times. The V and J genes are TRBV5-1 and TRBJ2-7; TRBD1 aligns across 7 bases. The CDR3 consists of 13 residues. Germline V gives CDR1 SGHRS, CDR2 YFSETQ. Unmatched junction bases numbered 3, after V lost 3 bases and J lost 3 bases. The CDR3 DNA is TGCGCCAGCAGCTCCGGGACAGTCTACGAGCAGTACTTC. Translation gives CASSSGTVYEQYF.

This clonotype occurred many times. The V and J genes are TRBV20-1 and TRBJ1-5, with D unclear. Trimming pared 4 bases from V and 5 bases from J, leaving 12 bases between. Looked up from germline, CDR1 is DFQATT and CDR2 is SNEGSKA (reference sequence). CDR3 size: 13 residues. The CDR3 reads CSAMFGRDQPQHF. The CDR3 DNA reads TGCAGTGCTATGTTTGGTAGGGATCAGCCCCAGCATTTT.

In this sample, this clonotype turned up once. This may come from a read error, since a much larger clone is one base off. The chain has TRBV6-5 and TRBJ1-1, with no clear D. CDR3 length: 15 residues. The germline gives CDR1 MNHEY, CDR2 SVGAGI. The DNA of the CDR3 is TGTGCCGGCAGTTACGAGTCAGATTCGAACACTGAAGCTTTCTTT. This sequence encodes CAGSYESDSNTEAFF.

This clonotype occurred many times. CDR3 DNA sequence: TGTGCCAGCAGTTTCAATCCTAGGACCGATAATTCACCCCTCCACTTT. Translation: CASSFNPRTDNSPLHF. The chain carries TRBV27 and TRBJ1-6, with no clear D. V was shortened by 3 bases and J by 5 bases, with 14 bases between the two germline ends. The CDR3 extends over 16 amino acids. From germline, CDR1 is MNHEY and CDR2 SMNVEV (reference sequence).